A single sample is the source of the 16 T cell receptor beta chains below, sequenced in a study of beta chain features in type 1 diabetes. The whole isolated RNA underwent reverse transcription, so sequencing captured expressed TCRB transcripts. Measured with immunoSEQ multiplex PCR; TCRdb has only the in-frame clones, and not every one. The table records about 900,000 clones, about a sixth of them present only once. The specimen sequenced was naive CD4+ T cells from blood. The receptors were sampled from a woman aged 18-29 years in good health.

This clone was counted a few times. This rearrangement joins TRBV5-4 to TRBJ2-7; TRBD2 matches at 9 bases. The CDR3 covers 15 residues. Trimming removed 3 bases from V and 4 bases from J; junction bases left unmatched: 8. Per germline, CDR1 SGHNT and CDR2 YYREEE (reference sequence). CDR3 nucleotide sequence: TGTGCCAGCAGCTCCTCCCGAAGCGGGAGGTACGAGCAGTACTTC. Translated, it gives CASSSSRSGRYEQYF.

The V and J genes are TRBV7-2 and TRBJ2-3; D is uncertain. In germline, CDR1 is SGHTA, CDR2 FQGNSA. Trimming left V 4 bases short and J 0 bases short, with 23 bases between. This CDR3 has 19 residues. CDR3 DNA sequence: TGTGCCAGCAGCTCTCCCTCCAGAAGGGCCTCCATTAGCACAGATACGCAGTATTTT. It specifies CASSSPSRRASISTDTQYF.

The V and J genes are TRBV5-6 and TRBJ2-7; 7 bases map to TRBD1. With 0 bases clipped from V and 4 bases from J, the junction kept 4 bases outside the gene matches. The CDR3 is 14 amino acids. The germline gives CDR1 SGHDT, CDR2 YYEEEE. Here the CDR3 reads CASSLDQGVYEQYF. CDR3 DNA: TGTGCCAGCAGCTTGGATCAGGGGGTTTACGAGCAGTACTTC.

Notes on this clone: Different DNA sequences within this sample yield the same CDR3. The gene calls are TRBV2 and TRBJ2-5; D call uncertain. Germline CDR1 SNHLY, CDR2 FYNNEI. The CDR3 loop spans 11 amino acids. With 9 bases removed from V and 2 bases from J, the gap between germline ends came to 7 bases. The CDR3 loop is CASREQETQYF. CDR3 DNA sequence: TGTGCCAGTAGGGAACAAGAGACCCAGTACTTC.

J is TRBJ2-5 and V is TRBV13, with 11 nucleotides matching TRBD2. Germline CDR1 and CDR2: PRHDT and FYEKMQ (reference sequence). The CDR3 has 15 amino acids. V lost 0 bases and J lost 11; bases outside the gene matches: 8. The CDR3 loop reads CASSLGASGRSEQYF. In nucleotides, the CDR3 is TGTGCCAGCAGCTTAGGCGCTAGCGGGAGGAGTGAGCAGTACTTC.

This chain links TRBV6-5 with TRBJ2-2; perhaps TRBD2 as D (6 bases). The germline CDR1 and CDR2 sequences are MNHEY and SVGAGI. CDR3 size: 16 residues. V lost 2 bases and J lost 0, with 10 bases in between. For the CDR3, the DNA is TGTGCCAGCAGTTACGGGCGGGGCCCGAACACCGGGGAGCTGTTTTTT. Residues: CASSYGRGPNTGELFF.

The chain is built from TRBV28 and TRBJ2-7, with 11 bases that match TRBD1. The CDR3 spans 15 residues. The V gene's germline CDR1 is MDHEN and CDR2 SYDVKM. J lost 3 bases, V lost 6 bases, and 7 bases had no gene match. CDR3 bases: TGTGCCAGCAGCACCCCGGGGACAGGGGGCTACGAGCAGTACTTC. Translated, it gives CASSTPGTGGYEQYF.

This clone was detected a few times. The chain employs TRBV19 and TRBJ1-5; D unclear. From germline, CDR1 is LNHDA and CDR2 SQIVND (reference sequence). Trimming left V 11 bases short and J 4 bases short, with 15 bases between. The CDR3 is made up of 13 amino acids. CDR3 sequence: CASGQDENQPQHF. CDR3 sequence (DNA): TGTGCCTCGGGCCAGGACGAAAATCAGCCCCAGCATTTT.

This clone was seen more than once but under ten times. This chain's CDR3 is CASSPFHGTKKKSSYNEQFF. The CDR3 coding sequence is TGTGCCAGCAGTCCATTTCACGGGACTAAGAAAAAAAGCTCCTACAATGAGCAGTTCTTC. The chain combines TRBV28 with TRBJ2-1; TRBD2 agrees at 7 bases. Germline V CDR1 and CDR2: MDHEN, SYDVKM. V lost 5 bases, J lost 0 bases, and 19 bases stayed unmatched. The CDR3 runs 20 residues.

This clone was observed a handful of times. In DNA form, the CDR3 reads TGTGCCAGTAGCCCTACGGGCAGGGTTGAGCAGTTCTTC. Its translation: CASSPTGRVEQFF. J is TRBJ2-1 and V is TRBV19; D is perhaps TRBD1 (5 bases). Germline-derived CDR1 and CDR2 are LNHDA and SQIVND (reference sequence). V was trimmed by 6 bases and J by 9 bases, leaving 15 bases between them. CDR3 size: 13 residues.

This clone was detected a few times. The gene calls are TRBV28 and TRBJ2-3; perhaps TRBD2 as D (6 bases). Germline-derived CDR1 and CDR2 are MDHEN and SYDVKM. This CDR3 has 15 residues. The V gene lost 4 bases and the J gene lost 8 bases, with 19 bases spanning the gap. The CDR3 bases are TGTGCCAGCAGTTCAGGCGGGGTATGGAACCCTACGCAGTATTTT. Its protein is CASSSGGVWNPTQYF.

Here the CDR3 DNA reads TGTGCCAGCAGTGAACAGACTATTTCCTACAATGAGCAGTTCTTC. Translated: CASSEQTISYNEQFF. This chain uses TRBV2 with TRBJ2-1; the D gene is possibly TRBD2 (5 bases). The CDR3 length is 15 residues. Looked up from germline, CDR1 is SNHLY and CDR2 is FYNNEI. V was clipped by 2 bases and J by 1 base, with 9 bases between them.

The chain links TRBV5-6 to TRBJ2-7, with 7 positions matching TRBD1. Germline V gene data show CDR1 as SGHDT and CDR2 as YYEEEE. V dropped 3 bases and J dropped 0; count of bases not matched to a gene: 3. The CDR3 spans 14 residues. CDR3 amino acids: CASSWWDSSYEQYF. The CDR3 DNA sequence: TGTGCCAGCAGCTGGTGGGACAGCTCCTACGAGCAGTACTTC.

This clone occurred a few times. The sample holds other DNA sequences that translate to the same CDR3. CDR3 coding DNA: TGTGCCAGCAGTAGACAGGGCTCCTACGAGCAGTACTTC. It yields the protein CASSRQGSYEQYF. This chain connects TRBV27 to TRBJ2-7, with TRBD1 matching 7 bases. Trimming removed 5 bases from V and 0 bases from J; junction bases left unmatched: 1. The CDR3 is made up of 13 amino acids. Germline assignment: CDR1 MNHEY and CDR2 SMNVEV (reference sequence).

To note about this clone: Distinct nucleotide sequences in the sample also encode this CDR3. This chain connects TRBV18 to TRBJ1-5; 12 bases are a match to TRBD1. The CDR3 has 15 residues. V was clipped by 6 bases and J by 5 bases; unmatched bases: 5. Germline CDR1 KGHSH, CDR2 LQKENI. The CDR3 region is CASSPGTGGDQPQHF. The CDR3 nucleotides read TGTGCCAGCTCTCCCGGGACAGGGGGCGATCAGCCCCAGCATTTT.

The rearrangement joins TRBV4-1 to TRBJ2-2, with unresolved D. V dropped 4 bases and J dropped 7 bases, with 4 bases sitting between them. The V gene's germline CDR1 is MGHRA and CDR2 YSYEKL. The CDR3 length is 11 residues. Here the CDR3 DNA reads TGCGCCAGCAGCCGGAACGGGGAGCTGTTTTTT. It is translated as CASSRNGELFF.